These 30 T cell receptor beta chains originate from one sample sequenced in a study of tumor-infiltrating lymphocytes in primary liver carcinoma. A constant-region primer served to make TCR beta cDNA from roughly 460 ng total RNA. ARM-PCR, slightly modified, supplied the TCR beta libraries through three nested multiplex PCR rounds. Each of the first two PCR rounds ran approximately 10 cycles with TRBV1-TRBV30 forward and C-beta reverse primers. MiXCR, applied by TCRdb to the multiplex PCR reads, yields one record per CDR3 protein. The table includes tens of thousands of distinct CDR3 sequences, 70% to 80% detected once. The roughly 19-32 mg bulk tissue piece was not sorted before simultaneous RNA and DNA extraction. The sample taken for sequencing was liver tumor tissue from sampling region 3. This sample's subset: tumor region T3, left-lateral pole. The receptors were sampled from a man aged 40-49 years with primary liver carcinoma and hepatitis B virus infection.

As to this clonotype: A junction end diverges from the germline sequence, so it may reflect a read error. The V call is TRBV10-2, the J call TRBJ2-7, with D perhaps matching TRBD1 or TRBD2 (5 bases each). The length of the CDR3 is 13 residues. Germline V gene data show CDR1 as WSHSY and CDR2 as SAAADI. The CDR3 sequence: CASRQPGPGDQYF. The CDR3 DNA reads TGTGCCAGCAGACAACCGGGACCAGGCGACCAGTACTTC.

Concerning this clonotype itself: A much larger clone is a single base away; this may be a read error. This rearrangement joins TRBV19 to TRBJ2-7; the match to TRBD1 covers 7 bases. The length of the CDR3 is 13 residues. The V gene's germline CDR1 is LNHDA and CDR2 SQIVND (reference sequence). Here the CDR3 DNA reads TGTGCCAGTAGTACACAAGACAGGGCCGAGCAGTGCTTC. Amino acids: CASSTQDRAEQCF.

In this sample, this clonotype turned up once. The CDR3 DNA follows: TGCGCCAGCAGCCTGGCGGAAGGGATGGACGAGCAGTACTTC. It codes for CASSLAEGMDEQYF. This sequence joins TRBV5-1 and TRBJ2-7, with D uncertain. The CDR3 sequence is 14 residues long. Trimming took 4 bases from V and 5 from J, leaving 16 bases between them. Looked up from germline, CDR1 is SGHRS and CDR2 is YFSETQ.

V and J are TRBV29-1 and TRBJ1-2; the D is unclear. The V gene lost 5 bases and the J gene lost 11 bases, with 18 bases spanning the gap. The germline gives CDR1 SQVTM, CDR2 ANQGSEA. There are 12 residues in the CDR3. The CDR3 region is CSVPHGSTGYTF. In DNA, the CDR3 is TGCAGCGTTCCTCATGGCAGTACTGGTTACACCTTC. Full variable domain (remainder filled in from reference TRBV29-1 and TRBJ1-2): SAVISQKPSRDICQRGTSLTIQCQVDSQVTMMFWYRQQPGQSLTLIATANQGSEATYESGFVIDKFPISRPNLTFSTLTVSNMSPEDSSIYLCSVPHGSTGYTFGSGTRLTVV.

Comments on this clonotype: This sequence may be a read error, since a much larger clone differs from it by one base. The chain combines TRBV7-9 with TRBJ2-1, with 8 positions matching TRBD2. This CDR3 contains 14 residues. Germline V gene sequence: CDR1 SEHNR, CDR2 FQNEAQ (reference sequence). In DNA form, the CDR3 reads TGTGCCAGCAGCTTCACTAGCGGCAACAATGAGCAGTTATTC. It translates to CASSFTSGNNEQLF.

This clonotype was picked up a small number of times. The junction does not match germline at one end; this may be a read error. The chain's CDR3 is CASSLEWDYGYTF. DNA of the CDR3: TGTGCCAGCAGCCTAGAGTGGGACTATGGCTACACCTTC. V gene TRBV11-2 combines with J gene TRBJ1-2; D unclear. CDR3 size: 13 residues. The germline V gene encodes CDR1 SGHAT and CDR2 FQNNGV.

This clonotype has at least ten counts. The chain combines TRBV12-3 or TRBV12-4 with TRBJ2-1; D gene unclear. The CDR3 is 16 residues long. With 5 bases removed from V and 6 bases from J, the gap between germline ends came to 20 bases. CDR3: CASSLWSLGRTNEQFF. CDR3 in DNA: TGTGCCAGCAGTCTCTGGAGCCTGGGCAGGACCAATGAGCAGTTCTTC.

The chain joins TRBV6-5 to TRBJ2-1, with a possible D match to TRBD2 (6 bases). CDR3 length equals 16 residues. Trimming left V 5 bases short and J 13 bases short, with 27 bases between. Germline loops: CDR1 MNHEY, CDR2 SVGAGI. In DNA, the CDR3 is TGTGCCAGCAGTCCTACTATCGGGAGAAATGACAATAATCAGTTCTTC. This gives the protein CASSPTIGRNDNNQFF.

Concerning this clonotype: This is likely a read error, given that the CDR3 carries no conserved phenylalanine or tryptophan at its end. This chain joins TRBV6-2 or TRBV6-3 and TRBJ2-3; D might be TRBD2 (5 bases). There are 14 residues in the CDR3. In germline, CDR1 is MNHEY, CDR2 SVGEGT. V was shortened by 2 bases and J by 5 bases, with 11 bases between the two germline ends. The CDR3 DNA sequence: TGTGCCAGCAGTTACCGGGATGAAATAGATACGCAGTATTCT. Protein: CASSYRDEIDTQYS.

Worth noting for this clonotype: The conserved closing phenylalanine or tryptophan is absent in this CDR3, likely reflecting a read error. The V gene is TRBV12-3 or TRBV12-4, the J gene TRBJ2-1; 7 bases are a match to TRBD2. CDR3 length: 12 amino acids. CDR3 amino acids: CASRPSGGEQFL. The CDR3, as DNA: TGTGCAAGCAGGCCTAGCGGCGGTGAGCAGTTCTTA.

About this clonotype itself: Just one base apart from a much larger clone, this may be a read error. This chain links TRBV28 with TRBJ2-7; possible D gene TRBD1, 6 bases. This CDR3 has 13 amino acids. The germline CDR1 and CDR2 sequences are MDHEN and SYDVKM. For the CDR3, the DNA is TGTGCCAGCACGACAGGAGGCTCCTACGAGCAGCACTTC. It specifies CASTTGGSYEQHF.

Concerning this clonotype: Likely a read error: the CDR3 ends without its conserved phenylalanine or tryptophan. The chain joins TRBV29-1 to TRBJ1-1; no firm D call. The CDR3 loop spans 14 amino acids. V lost 0 bases and J lost 1, with 9 bases in between. Germline values: CDR1 SQVTM, CDR2 ANQGSEA. CDR3 amino acids: CSVEDRRSNTEAFS. Written as DNA, the CDR3 is TGCAGCGTTGAAGATCGACGGTCGAACACTGAAGCTTTCTCC.

This clonotype was counted many times. The V gene is TRBV2, the J gene TRBJ2-2; TRBD2 might be the D (10 bases). The CDR3 runs to 16 residues. V was cut by 3 bases and J by 7 bases, with 18 bases left in between. Germline V lookup: CDR1 SNHLY, CDR2 FYNNEI. In DNA form, the CDR3 reads TGTGCCAGCAGTGACTCACTAGCGGGACAGGGCGGGGAGCTGTTTTTT. It codes for CASSDSLAGQGGELFF. Drawing the rest from reference TRBV2 and TRBJ2-2, the complete variable domain is EPEVTQTPSHQVTQMGQEVILRCVPISNHLYFYWYRQILGQKVEFLVSFYNNEISEKSEIFDDQFSVERPDGSNFTLKIRSTKLEDSAMYFCASSDSLAGQGGELFFGEGSRLTVL.

A note on this clonotype: An end of the junction differs from the germline gene, which may be a read error. V usage is TRBV6-5 and J usage is TRBJ2-7; TRBD1 agrees at 8 bases. The CDR3 has 14 residues. Germline loops: CDR1 MNHEY, CDR2 SVGAGI. CDR3 loop: CASSYFGQGGERYF. The CDR3, as DNA: TGTGCCAGCAGTTACTTCGGACAGGGTGGAGAGCGGTACTTC.

With regard to this clonotype: This may be a read error, as it is one base from a much larger clone. The chain joins TRBV7-9 to TRBJ2-2, with D hard to call. Trimming took off 1 base at V and 5 bases at J, with 8 bases between the two ends. From germline, CDR1 is SEHNR and CDR2 FQNEAQ (reference sequence). This CDR3 contains 14 residues. The CDR3 DNA sequence: TGTGCCAGCAGCTTAGACAGTTTGACCGGGGAGCTGTTTTTT. Its protein is CASSLDSLTGELFF.

Of note for this clonotype: In this CDR3 the conserved last residue, phenylalanine or tryptophan, is missing, so a read error is likely. V is TRBV6-1 and J is TRBJ2-1; D call uncertain. Germline loops: CDR1 MNHNS, CDR2 SASEGT. The CDR3 is 11 residues long. CDR3 region: CASSLPTEQFY. The DNA of the CDR3 is TGTGCTAGCAGCCTTCCGACAGAGCAGTTCTAC.

Regarding this clonotype: The CDR3 ends on some other residue instead of the conserved phenylalanine or tryptophan, so this is likely a read error. The CDR3 DNA reads TGTGCCAGCAGCCGACTAGCGGGGGGGGGGTATGAGCAGTTCCTC. Its translation: CASSRLAGGGYEQFL. V and J are TRBV11-3 and TRBJ2-1, with 14 bases fitting TRBD2. This CDR3 region has 15 residues. V trimming: 5 bases; J trimming: 8 bases; junction bases outside the gene matches: 5. The germline CDR1 and CDR2 sequences are SGHNT and YENEEA.

A word on this clonotype: A junction end diverges from the germline sequence, so it may reflect a read error. V is TRBV18 and J is TRBJ2-7, with 7 bases matching TRBD2. This CDR3 is 15 amino acids long. Germline V lookup: CDR1 KGHSH, CDR2 LQKENI. The CDR3 DNA is TGTGCCAACTCACCACTGGGGGGGACTCGGTACGTGCAGTACTTC. This translates into CANSPLGGTRYVQYF.

Details on this clonotype: At one boundary the junction diverges from the germline segment, which might be a read error. The chain combines TRBV12-3 or TRBV12-4 with TRBJ2-7; a possible D gene is TRBD2 (5 bases). There are 14 residues in the CDR3. The CDR3 region has the DNA TGTGTCAGCAGTTTAGACCCTAGCTCCTACGGGCAGTACTTC. Translation gives CVSSLDPSSYGQYF.

This clonotype was seen a few times. The junction does not match germline at one end; this may be a read error. The rearrangement uses TRBV5-1 and TRBJ2-5; D not resolved. CDR1 is SGHRS, CDR2 YFSETQ, per germline. The CDR3 has 12 residues. This CDR3 reads CAGSLGQETQYF. In nucleotides, the CDR3 is TGTGCCGGCAGCTTGGGACAAGAGACCCAGTACTTC.

This clonotype was seen once. The CDR3, as DNA: TGTGCCATCAGTGAGCGGTGGGGTGGAGGCGAGCAGTACTTC. Translating gives CAISERWGGGEQYF. The chain recombines TRBV10-3 with TRBJ2-7; weak D call: TRBD2 (5 bases). The germline V and J ends were trimmed by 2 bases and 6 bases, with 14 bases remaining between them. Germline assignment: CDR1 ENHRY and CDR2 SYGVKD. The CDR3 is 14 residues long.

The chain has TRBV28 and TRBJ1-1; TRBD1 is a possible D gene (5 bases). V lost 7 bases and J lost 4, with 19 bases in between. The CDR3 covers 15 residues. Looked up from germline, CDR1 is MDHEN and CDR2 is SYDVKM. The CDR3, as DNA: TGTGCCAGCATTCCCGTGACGGGGGGGAGCACTGAAGCTTTCTTT. As protein: CASIPVTGGSTEAFF.

Details on this clonotype: The junction shows a germline mismatch at one end, possibly a read error. The chain has TRBV7-9 and TRBJ1-1; D is unresolved. The CDR3 is made up of 13 amino acids. From germline, CDR1 is SEHNR and CDR2 FQNEAQ (reference sequence). Written as DNA, the CDR3 is TGCGCCAGCAGCTTCGAACAGAGCGGTGAAACTTTCTTT. Protein: CASSFEQSGETFF.

Points on this clonotype: At one end, the junction sequence differs from germline, possibly due to a read error. The chain uses TRBV29-1 and TRBJ2-3, with 9 nucleotides matching TRBD2. This CDR3 has 15 residues. Germline V CDR1 and CDR2: SQVTM, ANQGSEA. The CDR3 region has the DNA TGTAGCGCTGGGCCCGCGGGGGGGCACACAGATACTCAGTATTTT. This translates into CSAGPAGGHTDTQYF.

As for this clonotype: The germline gene is not matched at one end of the junction; a read error may be the cause. The chain links TRBV11-3 to TRBJ2-3, with D perhaps matching TRBD1 (5 bases). CDR3 length: 13 residues. Germline loops: CDR1 SGHNT, CDR2 YENEEA. CDR3 loop: CANSWCETDTQYF. The DNA of the CDR3 is TGTGCCAACAGCTGGTGTGAGACAGATACGCAATATTTT.

Concerning this clonotype itself: Because it lacks the conserved phenylalanine or tryptophan at the end, this CDR3 is likely a read error. This chain uses TRBV11-1 with TRBJ2-5, with a weak D call TRBD2 (5 bases). The CDR3 consists of 13 residues. Germline V CDR1 and CDR2: SGHAT, FQDESV (reference sequence). Written as DNA, the CDR3 is TGTGCCGGCAGCTTAGCGCAGGCTGAGGCCCAGTACGCC. It is translated as CAGSLAQAEAQYA.

Notes on this clonotype: The final CDR3 position lacks the conserved phenylalanine or tryptophan, pointing to a likely read error. Here the CDR3 DNA reads TGTGCCAGCATGACAGGGGGCTTTAATCAGCCCCAGCATCTT. It codes for CASMTGGFNQPQHL. The V gene is TRBV6-5, the J gene TRBJ1-5; 10 nucleotides agree with TRBD1. CDR1 MNHEY and CDR2 SVGAGI come from the germline V gene. The CDR3 is made up of 14 amino acids. Trimming cost V 7 bases and J 4 bases; bases outside gene matches: 4.

Worth noting for this clonotype: The junction departs from germline at one end; a sequencing error may be responsible. This rearrangement joins TRBV11-1 to TRBJ2-1; the D is unclear. The germline gives CDR1 SGHAT, CDR2 FQDESV (reference sequence). This CDR3 has 13 amino acids. This CDR3 is CASNLGRANEQLF. As DNA, the CDR3 is TGTGCTAGCAACTTAGGCCGGGCAAATGAGCAGCTCTTC.

Concerning this clonotype: Since the CDR3 does not end with the conserved phenylalanine or tryptophan, this likely comes from a read error. V is TRBV29-1 and J is TRBJ1-1; D ambiguous. CDR3 length: 10 residues. V was trimmed by 5 bases and J by 4 bases, leaving 5 bases between them. CDR1 is SQVTM, CDR2 ANQGSEA, per germline. Here the CDR3 reads CSVLGTEAFS. CDR3 nucleotide sequence: TGCAGCGTTCTAGGCACTGAAGCTTTCTCT.

CDR3 in amino acids: CASSYFPSRAYEQFF. CDR3 nucleotides: TGTGCCAGCAGTTACTTCCCTAGCAGGGCCTATGAGCAGTTCTTC. The J gene is TRBJ2-1, the V gene TRBV6-5; D assignment may be TRBD1 or TRBD2 (5 bases each). This CDR3 comprises 15 residues. Germline loops: CDR1 MNHEY, CDR2 SVGAGI. Trimming shortened V by 1 base and J by 8 bases, and 15 bases separated the two germline ends.